This entry lists 19 T cell receptor beta chains sequenced from one sample in a study of T cell repertoires in cytomegalovirus infection. TCRdb fed the reads into MiXCR, producing one record per CDR3 protein. This sample has about 830,000 distinct CDR3 sequences, with 32% found just once. What these receptors recognize is not known. This material consisted of cultured CD8+ T cells from PBMCs, taken from culture after CMV antigen stimulation. Receptors were obtained from a human donor in good health (CMV status not recorded). Some clones in this sample may be carry-over from other donors' samples.

On this clonotype itself: The junction differs from germline at one of its ends, possibly a read error. The rearrangement joins TRBV20-1 to TRBJ2-7; unclear D gene. Germline V lookup: CDR1 DFQATT, CDR2 SNEGSKA (reference sequence). The CDR3 runs to 14 residues. The CDR3 protein is CSARDQNSSYEQCF. The CDR3 DNA reads as TGCAGTGCTAGAGATCAGAACAGCTCCTACGAGCAGTGCTTC.

This clonotype showed up just a few times. CDR3 region: CASRSGGLNTEAFF. Here the CDR3 DNA reads TGTGCCAGCAGATCAGGGGGTTTGAACACTGAAGCTTTCTTT. The gene calls are TRBV6-6 and TRBJ1-1; 7 bases align to TRBD1. Germline lookup yields CDR1 MNHNY and CDR2 SVGAGI (reference sequence). V shed 6 bases, J shed 0 bases, and the junction held 4 bases outside the gene matches. This CDR3 region has 14 residues.

J is TRBJ2-5 and V is TRBV28; weak D call: TRBD1 (6 bases). The CDR3 spans 14 residues. Trimming removed 5 bases from V and 3 bases from J, with 13 bases in between. Germline-derived CDR1 and CDR2 are MDHEN and SYDVKM. For the CDR3, the DNA is TGTGCCAGCAGTGTGGACAGTAGTAAAGAGACCCAGTACTTC. As protein: CASSVDSSKETQYF.

As for this clonotype: Being one base from a much bigger clone, this may be a read error. V gene TRBV20-1 combines with J gene TRBJ2-5; D is possibly TRBD1 or TRBD2 (6 bases each). The V end was cut by 5 bases, the J end by 4 bases, with 26 bases between. The germline V gene has CDR1 DFQATT and CDR2 SNEGSKA (reference sequence). The CDR3 extends over 17 amino acids. The DNA for the CDR3 is TGCAGTGCTGGAGGGGGGCGGGACACCTCGTACCTAGAGACCCAGTACTTC. Translation gives CSAGGGRDTSYLETQYF.

On this clonotype itself: This sequence may be a read error, since a much larger clone differs from it by one base. This chain joins TRBV7-2 and TRBJ2-7, with D possibly matching TRBD2 (7 bases). The CDR3 sequence is 13 residues long. Germline V gives CDR1 SGHTA, CDR2 FQGNSA. CDR3 coding DNA: TGTGCCAGCAGCGCAGGGAGGGGGTACGATCAGTACGTC. This encodes CASSAGRGYDQYV.

The chain uses TRBV5-4 and TRBJ1-6; D gene unclear. Trimming left V 0 bases short and J 7 bases short, with 5 bases between. CDR3 size: 13 residues. Looked up from germline, CDR1 is SGHNT and CDR2 is YYREEE (reference sequence). CDR3 residues: CASSLEGNSPLHF. CDR3 DNA: TGTGCCAGCAGCTTGGAGGGAAATTCACCCCTCCACTTT.

This clonotype occurred a few times. The V call is TRBV7-1, the J call TRBJ1-1; 12 bases are shared with TRBD1. TRBV7-1 is recorded as an ORF, its role being uncertain. CDR3 length equals 16 residues. The V and J ends lost 8 bases and 3 bases, in that order; junction bases with no gene match: 10. CDR3 sequence reads: CASSVPGQGAYTEAFF. DNA of the CDR3: TGTGCCAGCTCCGTCCCGGGACAGGGGGCGTACACTGAAGCTTTCTTT.

The gene calls are TRBV5-5 and TRBJ1-3; D remains ambiguous. This CDR3 is built from 17 residues. V lost 5 bases, J lost 0 bases, and 18 bases lay in between. The V gene's germline CDR1 is SGHKS and CDR2 YYEKEE (reference sequence). CDR3 DNA sequence: TGTGCCAGCAGGTTTGCTGAAGGCCCCAACTCTGGAAACACCATATATTTT. It is translated as CASRFAEGPNSGNTIYF.

This clonotype was counted a few times. The rearrangement links TRBV6-5 to TRBJ2-7; TRBD1 matches at 7 bases. The CDR3 is 21 residues long. V lost 0 bases to trimming and J lost 2 bases; unmatched junction nucleotides: 22. CDR1 MNHEY and CDR2 SVGAGI come from the germline V gene. The CDR3 loop reads CASSYSLIRDSKFNLPYEQYV. Here the CDR3 DNA reads TGTGCCAGCAGTTACTCTTTGATCCGGGACAGCAAGTTTAATCTCCCCTACGAGCAGTACGTC.

V and J are TRBV29-1 and TRBJ2-3; 11 bases are a match to TRBD2. CDR1 and CDR2 from the germline V gene are SQVTM and ANQGSEA. V shed 4 bases, J shed 5 bases, and the junction held 5 bases outside the gene matches. The CDR3 extends over 14 amino acids. The CDR3 here is CSVVAGGPLDTQYF. CDR3 nucleotides: TGCAGCGTTGTAGCGGGGGGGCCCCTAGATACGCAGTATTTT.

The table lists this clonotype with many counts. The J gene is TRBJ1-1, the V gene TRBV12-3 or TRBV12-4, with 7 bases that match TRBD1. CDR3 size: 12 residues. Losses at the gene ends were 8 bases for V and 4 bases for J; bases not matched to a gene: 4. As DNA, the CDR3 is TGTGCCAGCGGGTCAGGGGGCACTGAAGCTTTCTTT. It encodes CASGSGGTEAFF.

This sequence joins TRBV4-3 and TRBJ2-1; D uncertain. The CDR3 totals 13 residues. V was pared by 0 bases and J by 7 bases, with 7 bases between. The germline gives CDR1 LGHNA, CDR2 YSLEER. CDR3 sequence reads: CASSQEEPNEQFF. The DNA for the CDR3 is TGCGCCAGCAGCCAAGAAGAGCCTAATGAGCAGTTCTTC.

V is TRBV7-9 and J is TRBJ1-2; maybe TRBD1 (5 bases). Trimming removed 3 bases from V and 1 base from J, with 12 bases in between. In germline, CDR1 is SEHNR, CDR2 FQNEAQ (reference sequence). The CDR3 loop spans 15 amino acids. The CDR3 DNA follows: TGTGCCAGCAGCTTCGGGACCCCCCATAACTATGGCTACACCTTC. Translated, it gives CASSFGTPHNYGYTF. Full variable domain (rest looked up from reference TRBV7-9 and TRBJ1-2): DTGVSQNPRHKITKRGQNVTFRCDPISEHNRLYWYRQTLGQGPEFLTYFQNEAQLEKSRLLSDRFSAERPKGSFSTLEIQRTEQGDSAMYLCASSFGTPHNYGYTFGSGTRLTVV.

This clonotype was seen only a few times. The J gene is TRBJ2-1, the V gene TRBV5-1; 12 bases match TRBD2. The ends lost 4 bases at V and 3 bases at J; junction bases unmatched: 8. The CDR3 has 17 amino acids. The germline V gene has CDR1 SGHRS and CDR2 YFSETQ. The CDR3 DNA is TGCGCCAGCAGCCAAAGACTAGCGGGGGCCGTCTACAATGAGCAGTTCTTC. It translates to CASSQRLAGAVYNEQFF.

The CDR3 DNA reads TGCAGTGCCCGGGGGCTGGCGGCTGAAGCTTTCTTT. It translates to CSARGLAAEAFF. The chain is built from TRBV20-1 and TRBJ1-1, with TRBD1 as a possible D gene (6 bases). Germline lookup yields CDR1 DFQATT and CDR2 SNEGSKA (reference sequence). This CDR3 contains 12 residues. Deletions cut 6 bases from V and 6 bases from J, with 14 bases between.

This clonotype appeared a few times. The rearrangement links TRBV5-6 to TRBJ1-1, with 7 bases aligning to TRBD1. The CDR3 is made up of 13 amino acids. V lost 5 bases to trimming and J lost 6 bases; unmatched junction nucleotides: 7. Germline V gene data show CDR1 as SGHDT and CDR2 as YYEEEE. CDR3 DNA: TGTGCCAGCAGGTTTATTCAGGGGGCTGAAGCTTTCTTT. Protein: CASRFIQGAEAFF.

The V and J genes are TRBV19 and TRBJ1-1; the D is unclear. V was shortened by 0 bases and J by 2 bases, with 7 bases between the two germline ends. The CDR3 is 14 residues long. Germline V CDR1 and CDR2: LNHDA, SQIVND (reference sequence). CDR3 in amino acids: CASSIDAGNTEAFF. In DNA, the CDR3 is TGTGCCAGTAGTATAGATGCTGGCAACACTGAAGCTTTCTTT.

This clonotype was observed a few times. The rearrangement joins TRBV20-1 to TRBJ2-5, with D perhaps given as TRBD1 or TRBD2 (5 bases each). Germline CDR1 DFQATT, CDR2 SNEGSKA (reference sequence). This CDR3 contains 13 residues. Trimming took 6 bases from V and 4 from J, leaving 15 bases between them. This chain's CDR3 is CSAFPGGTETQYF. CDR3 DNA: TGCAGTGCCTTCCCCGGTGGGACAGAGACCCAGTACTTC.

This clonotype was detected only a few times. This rearrangement joins TRBV7-9 to TRBJ2-7; the D gene is possibly TRBD2 (6 bases). Germline assignment: CDR1 SEHNR and CDR2 FQNEAQ (reference sequence). The CDR3 consists of 11 residues. V was clipped by 3 bases and J by 7 bases, with 7 bases between them. The CDR3 DNA sequence: TGTGCCAGCAGCTTTGGGAGGGAGCAGTACTTC. Encoded protein: CASSFGREQYF.